This record looks at one T cell receptor beta chain sequence and its context. CDR1 is SGHVS and CDR2 is FQNEAQ in the germline V gene. This CDR3 is 14 amino acids long. Trimming took 5 bases from V and 8 from J; bases not matched to a gene: 9. The data originate from a study of blood T cell repertoires in COVID-19. Sequencing was performed with immunoSEQ multiplex PCR; in TCRdb, only in-frame clones are kept and a portion is missing. The data contain 98,000 or so clones, just over 85% of them seen just once; the ten biggest clones take up under 15%. The chain is built from TRBV7-8 and TRBJ1-2; the match to TRBD1 covers 9 bases. The receptor was derived from a woman aged 60-75 years in a cohort sampled during active or convalescent COVID-19. The specimen was peripheral blood. The CDR3 nucleotides read TGTGCCAGCAGCCCCCCCGGGACAGGGTACGGCTACACCTTC. Translation gives CASSPPGTGYGYTF. Supplemented by reference TRBV7-8 and TRBJ1-2, the full variable domain reads GAGVSQSPRYKVAKRGQDVALRCDPISGHVSLFWYQQALGQGPEFLTYFQNEAQLDKSGLPSDRFFAERPEGSVSTLKIQRTQQEDSAVYLCASSPPGTGYGYTFGSGTRLTVV.